The clone carrying this T cell receptor (beta chain) came up a few times. Its cognate antigen is unknown. The sample comes from a study of yellow fever vaccine responses in identical twins. Points from the study as a whole: As reported, the vaccine T cell response of twins seemed partly convergent and partly personalized.

Germline-derived CDR1 and CDR2 are WNHNN and SYGVQD (reference sequence). The CDR3 length is 13 residues. V trimming: 6 bases; J trimming: 6 bases; junction bases outside the gene matches: 7. Via MiXCR, TCRdb re-called the RT-PCR reads, giving one row per CDR3 protein. The data hold approximately 16,000 distinct CDR3 sequences, with roughly 80% observed a single time. This clonotype originated in a woman aged 18-29 years who received the yellow fever vaccine. J is TRBJ1-1 and V is TRBV10-1; 7 positions match TRBD1. Specimen: T cells from blood (PBMCs), unsorted or a sorted subset (not recorded which), collected before or after yellow fever vaccination (not recorded which). CDR3 DNA sequence: TGCGCCAGCAGCACGACAGGGCTCTCTGAAGCTTTCTTT. As protein: CASSTTGLSEAFF.